Shown below are 2 T cell receptor beta chains from a single sample sequenced in a study of shared clonotypes between healthy human individuals. TCRdb's table, derived via immunoSEQ multiplex PCR, lists solely in-frame clones and lacks some. The data contain around 1.6 million clones, 95% to 99% of them singletons. Specimen: naive CD4+ T cells sorted from blood. The sample's subset: CD45RA+ positively selected. These receptors were obtained from a man in his thirties or forties in good health.

The rearrangement joins TRBV18 to TRBJ2-1; TRBD1 matches 12 bases. The V gene's germline CDR1 is KGHSH and CDR2 LQKENI. V was clipped by 2 bases and J by 9 bases; unmatched bases: 11. This CDR3 is built from 17 residues. In nucleotides, the CDR3 is TGTGCCAGCTCACCAGGGACAGGGGGCTCACCGCTAACTGAGCAGTTCTTC. Translated: CASSPGTGGSPLTEQFF.

The chain couples TRBV7-2 to TRBJ2-4; TRBD1 aligns across 9 bases. Germline lookup yields CDR1 SGHTA and CDR2 FQGNSA. With 0 bases clipped from V and 4 bases from J, the junction kept 13 bases outside the gene matches. The CDR3 runs 19 residues. CDR3 bases: TGTGCCAGCAGCTTAGCAACCGTATTTCGGGACAGGGTAAAAAACATTCAGTACTTC. Translated: CASSLATVFRDRVKNIQYF.